This T cell receptor beta chain is from a study of T cell clusters in autoimmune cytopenias. The study's findings and limits: Functional roles of the in silico T cell clusters still await experimental validation.

This clonotype is medium-sized by frequency. The target antigen is unknown. TRB rearrangements were amplified by touch-down multiplex PCR with mixed TRB-A/B primers. TCRdb reprocessed the multiplex PCR reads; each CDR3 protein has one entry and no DNA is given. The sample features roughly 1,400 distinct CDR3 sequences, with 50% to 60% in its top ten. TRB was amplified from about 270 ng of peripheral blood genomic DNA per sample. These data are also associated with another study on T cell repertoires in aging, cancer and after chemotherapy. From that study: Pre- and post-chemotherapy samples were paired from chronic lymphocytic leukemia patients treated with fludarabine- or bendamustine-based regimens. In each cancer cohort, median generation probability increased across chemotherapy, suggesting thymic output rebounded.

The receptor was derived from a human donor with chronic lymphocytic leukemia. The sequenced sample consisted of peripheral blood.

CDR3 region: CSARDRTGGVRNEQFF. The rearrangement links TRBV20-1 to TRBJ2-1; as DNA is missing, the TRBD1 call by TCRdb cannot be tested. This CDR3 contains 16 residues. Germline assignment: CDR1 DFQATT and CDR2 SNEGSKA (reference sequence).